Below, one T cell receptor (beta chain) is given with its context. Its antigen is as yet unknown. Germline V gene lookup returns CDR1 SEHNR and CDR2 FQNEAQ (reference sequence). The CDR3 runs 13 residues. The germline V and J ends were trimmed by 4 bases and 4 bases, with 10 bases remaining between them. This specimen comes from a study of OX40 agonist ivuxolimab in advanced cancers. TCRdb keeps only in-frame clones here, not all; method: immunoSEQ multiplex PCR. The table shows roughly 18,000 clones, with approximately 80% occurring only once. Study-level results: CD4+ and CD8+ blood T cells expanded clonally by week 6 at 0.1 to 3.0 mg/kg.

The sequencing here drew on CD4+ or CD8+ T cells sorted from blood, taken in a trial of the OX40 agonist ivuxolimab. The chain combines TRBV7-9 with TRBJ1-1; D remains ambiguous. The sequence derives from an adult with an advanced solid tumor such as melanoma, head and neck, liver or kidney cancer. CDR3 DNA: TGTGCCAGCAGCTCAATGGTGGGCACTGAAGCTTTCTTT. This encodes CASSSMVGTEAFF.